The sequence of this T cell receptor beta chain was determined in a study of blood T cell repertoires in COVID-19. Study-level information: Acute and convalescent COVID-19 samples came from the United States, Italy and Spain. The cDNA or gDNA used as material had been derived from T cells, B-cell-depleted T cells, or PBMCs.

Trimming at V came to 5 bases and at J to 3 bases, leaving 8 bases not matched to a gene. CDR3 length equals 14 residues. Looked up from germline, CDR1 is GTSNPN and CDR2 is SVGIG (reference sequence). Enrolled during active infection, Seattle patients were then followed longitudinally. In the original processing: Amplification from reference gene primers served as the basis for estimated nucleated cell counts. Some clones are missing from TCRdb's copy, which holds only in-frame ones; the method was immunoSEQ multiplex PCR. That table gives V, J and clone size, and the DNA gave D and trimming. The repertoire holds 300,000 to 400,000 clones, with over 80% as singletons.

Sequencing was carried out using peripheral blood. V is TRBV30 and J is TRBJ2-7; TRBD1 matches at 9 bases. The sequence came from a woman between 50 and 59 years old with COVID-19, enrolled during active disease. CDR3 amino acids: CAWGDRVRSYEQYF. DNA for the CDR3: TGTGCCTGGGGGGACAGGGTTCGAAGCTACGAGCAGTACTTC.